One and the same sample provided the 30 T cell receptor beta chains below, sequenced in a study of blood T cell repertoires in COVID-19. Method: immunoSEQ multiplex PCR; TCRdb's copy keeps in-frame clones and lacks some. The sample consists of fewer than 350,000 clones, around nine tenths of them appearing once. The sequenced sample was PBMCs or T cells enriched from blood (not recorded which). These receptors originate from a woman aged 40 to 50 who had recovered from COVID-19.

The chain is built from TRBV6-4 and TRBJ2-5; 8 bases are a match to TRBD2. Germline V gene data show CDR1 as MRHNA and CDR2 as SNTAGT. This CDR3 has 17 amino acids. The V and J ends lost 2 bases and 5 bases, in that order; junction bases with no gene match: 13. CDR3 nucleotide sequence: TGTGCCAGCAGTGACCGGTACATGGGACTAGTCGGCGAGACCCAGTACTTC. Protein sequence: CASSDRYMGLVGETQYF.

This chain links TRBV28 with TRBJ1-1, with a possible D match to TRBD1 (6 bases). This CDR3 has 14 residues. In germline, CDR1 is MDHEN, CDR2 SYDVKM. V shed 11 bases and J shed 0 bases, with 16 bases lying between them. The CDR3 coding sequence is TGTGCCCACCACGAGGGGGGGATGAACACTGAAGCTTTCTTT. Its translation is CAHHEGGMNTEAFF.

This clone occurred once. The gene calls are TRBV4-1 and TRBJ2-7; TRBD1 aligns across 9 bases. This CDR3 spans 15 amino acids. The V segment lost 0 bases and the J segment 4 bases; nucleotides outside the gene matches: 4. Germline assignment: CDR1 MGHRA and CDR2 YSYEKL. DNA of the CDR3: TGCGCCAGCAGCCAAGATCGGGACAGGGTTTACGAGCAGTACTTC. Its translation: CASSQDRDRVYEQYF.

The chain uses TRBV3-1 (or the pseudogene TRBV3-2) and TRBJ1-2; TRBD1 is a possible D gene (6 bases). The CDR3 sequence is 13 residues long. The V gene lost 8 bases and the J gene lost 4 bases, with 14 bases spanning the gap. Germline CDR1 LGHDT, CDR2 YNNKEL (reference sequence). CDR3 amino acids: CASRYREGYGYTF. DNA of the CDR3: TGTGCCAGCCGATACAGGGAGGGCTATGGCTACACCTTC.

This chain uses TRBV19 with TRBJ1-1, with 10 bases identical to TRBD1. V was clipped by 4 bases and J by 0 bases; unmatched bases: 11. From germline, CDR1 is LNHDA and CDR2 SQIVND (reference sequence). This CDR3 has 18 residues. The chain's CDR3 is CASSRSRDRGIMNTEAFF. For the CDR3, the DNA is TGTGCCAGTAGTAGATCCCGGGACAGGGGTATAATGAACACTGAAGCTTTCTTT.

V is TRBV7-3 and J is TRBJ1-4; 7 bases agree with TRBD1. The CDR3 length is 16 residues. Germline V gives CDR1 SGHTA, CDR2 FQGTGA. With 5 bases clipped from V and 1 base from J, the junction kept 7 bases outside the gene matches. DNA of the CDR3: TGTGCCAGCAGCGGGAGTTACAGGGGAACTAATGAAAAACTGTTTTTT. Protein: CASSGSYRGTNEKLFF. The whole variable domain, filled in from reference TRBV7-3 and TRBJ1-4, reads GAGVSQTPSNKVTEKGKYVELRCDPISGHTALYWYRQSLGQGPEFLIYFQGTGAADDSGLPNDRFFAVRPEGSVSTLKIQRTERGDSAVYLCASSGSYRGTNEKLFFGSGTQLSVL.

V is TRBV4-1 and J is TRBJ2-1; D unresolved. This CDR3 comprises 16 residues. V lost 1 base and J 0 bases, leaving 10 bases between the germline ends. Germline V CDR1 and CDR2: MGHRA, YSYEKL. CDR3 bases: TGCGCCAGCAGCCAAGTTCCTAAGAGCTCCTACAATGAGCAGTTCTTC. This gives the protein CASSQVPKSSYNEQFF.

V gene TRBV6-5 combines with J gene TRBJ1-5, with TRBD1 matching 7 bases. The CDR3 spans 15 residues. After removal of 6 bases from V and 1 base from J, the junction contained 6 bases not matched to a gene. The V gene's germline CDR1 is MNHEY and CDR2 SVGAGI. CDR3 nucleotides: TGTGCCAGCAGGAAGGGGGCTCGGAGCAATCAGCCCCAGCATTTT. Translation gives CASRKGARSNQPQHF.

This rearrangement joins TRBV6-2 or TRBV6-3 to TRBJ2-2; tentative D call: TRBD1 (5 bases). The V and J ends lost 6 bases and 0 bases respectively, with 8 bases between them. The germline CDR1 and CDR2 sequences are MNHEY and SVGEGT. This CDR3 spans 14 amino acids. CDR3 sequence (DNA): TGTGCCAGCAGCCCGGACACGAACACCGGGGAGCTGTTTTTT. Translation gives CASSPDTNTGELFF.

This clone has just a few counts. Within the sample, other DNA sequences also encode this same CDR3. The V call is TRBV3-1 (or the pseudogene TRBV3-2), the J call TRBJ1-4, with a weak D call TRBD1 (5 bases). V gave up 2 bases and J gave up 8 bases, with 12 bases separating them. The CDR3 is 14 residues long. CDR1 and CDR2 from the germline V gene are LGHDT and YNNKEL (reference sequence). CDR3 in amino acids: CASSQRAGGEKLFF. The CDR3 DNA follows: TGTGCCAGCAGCCAACGGGCCGGGGGGGAAAAACTGTTTTTT.

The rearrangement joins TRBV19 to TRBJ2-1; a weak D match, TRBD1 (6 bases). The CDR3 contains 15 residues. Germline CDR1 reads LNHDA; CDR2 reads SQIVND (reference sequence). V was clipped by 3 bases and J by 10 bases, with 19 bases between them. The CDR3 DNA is TGTGCCAGTAGTATTAGCCTAGCTGGGGGCCTAGAGCAGTTCTTC. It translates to CASSISLAGGLEQFF. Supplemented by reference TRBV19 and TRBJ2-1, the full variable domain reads DGGITQSPKYLFRKEGQNVTLSCEQNLNHDAMYWYRQDPGQGLRLIYYSQIVNDFQKGDIAEGYSVSREKKESFPLTVTSAQKNPTAFYLCASSISLAGGLEQFFGPGTRLTVL.

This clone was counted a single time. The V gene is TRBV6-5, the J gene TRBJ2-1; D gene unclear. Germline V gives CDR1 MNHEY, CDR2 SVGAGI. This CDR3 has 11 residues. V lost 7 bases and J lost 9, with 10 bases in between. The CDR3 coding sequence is TGTGCCAGCACCTCTCGTCTTGAGCAGTTCTTC. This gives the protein CASTSRLEQFF.

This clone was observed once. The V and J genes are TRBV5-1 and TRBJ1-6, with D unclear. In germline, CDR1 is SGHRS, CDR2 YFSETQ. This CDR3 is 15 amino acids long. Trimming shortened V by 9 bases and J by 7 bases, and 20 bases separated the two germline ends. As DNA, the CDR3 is TGCGCCACTCGCCGTGGGGAGTTGTTGAATTCACCCCTCCACTTT. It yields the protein CATRRGELLNSPLHF.

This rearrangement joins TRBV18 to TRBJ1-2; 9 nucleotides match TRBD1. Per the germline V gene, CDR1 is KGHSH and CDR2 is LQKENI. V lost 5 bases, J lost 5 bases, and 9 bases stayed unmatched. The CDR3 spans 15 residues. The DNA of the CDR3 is TGTGCCAGCTCAACCTCCGGGACAGGGAATTATGGCTACACCTTC. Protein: CASSTSGTGNYGYTF.

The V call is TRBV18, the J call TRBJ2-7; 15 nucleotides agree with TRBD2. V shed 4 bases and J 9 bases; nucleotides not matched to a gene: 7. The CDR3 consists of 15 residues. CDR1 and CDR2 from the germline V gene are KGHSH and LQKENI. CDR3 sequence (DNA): TGTGCCAGCTCACAGGGGACTAGCGGGAGGTTCGTGCAGTACTTC. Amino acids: CASSQGTSGRFVQYF.

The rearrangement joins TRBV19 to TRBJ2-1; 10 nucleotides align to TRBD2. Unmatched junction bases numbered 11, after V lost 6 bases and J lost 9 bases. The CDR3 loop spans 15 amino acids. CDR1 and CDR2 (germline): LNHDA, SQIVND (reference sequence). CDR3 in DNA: TGTGCCAGTAGCCTTAGGACTAGCGGACAACGTGAGCAGTTCTTC. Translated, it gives CASSLRTSGQREQFF.

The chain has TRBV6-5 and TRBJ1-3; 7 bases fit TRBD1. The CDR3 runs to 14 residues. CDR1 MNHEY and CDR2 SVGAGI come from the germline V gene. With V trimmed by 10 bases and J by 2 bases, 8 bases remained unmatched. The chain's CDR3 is CATRAQGAGNTIYF. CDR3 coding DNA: TGTGCCACCCGAGCTCAGGGGGCTGGAAACACCATATATTTT.

The CDR3 DNA follows: TGTGCCAGCAGCTTCTCCCAGGGAAACACCATATATTTT. It codes for CASSFSQGNTIYF. The chain joins TRBV7-2 to TRBJ1-3; D remains unclear. V lost 3 bases to trimming and J lost 4 bases, with 7 bases between them. In germline, CDR1 is SGHTA, CDR2 FQGNSA. The CDR3 runs to 13 residues.

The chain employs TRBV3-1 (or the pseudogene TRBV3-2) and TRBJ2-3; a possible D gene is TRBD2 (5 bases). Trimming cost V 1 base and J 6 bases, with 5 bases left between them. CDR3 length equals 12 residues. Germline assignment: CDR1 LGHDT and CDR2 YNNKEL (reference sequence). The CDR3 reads CASSQAGDTQYF. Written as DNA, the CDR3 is TGTGCCAGCAGCCAAGCGGGGGATACGCAGTATTTT.

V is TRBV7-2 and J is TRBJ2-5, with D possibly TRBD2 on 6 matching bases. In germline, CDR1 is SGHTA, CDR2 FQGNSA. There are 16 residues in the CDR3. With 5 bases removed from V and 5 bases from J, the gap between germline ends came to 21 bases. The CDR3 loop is CASSQDMWGELETQYF. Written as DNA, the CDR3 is TGTGCCAGCAGCCAGGACATGTGGGGGGAATTGGAGACCCAGTACTTC. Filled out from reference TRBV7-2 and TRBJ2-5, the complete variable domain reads GAGVSQSPSNKVTEKGKDVELRCDPISGHTALYWYRQSLGQGLEFLIYFQGNSAPDKSGLPSDRFSAERTGGSVSTLTIQRTQQEDSAVYLCASSQDMWGELETQYFGPGTRLLVL.

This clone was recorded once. CDR3 sequence reads: CASSHSSPNQPQHF. For the CDR3, the DNA is TGCGCCAGCAGCCATAGTTCCCCCAATCAGCCCCAGCATTTT. This chain uses TRBV4-1 with TRBJ1-5; no clear D gene. V was pared by 3 bases and J by 3 bases, with 9 bases between. Germline V lookup: CDR1 MGHRA, CDR2 YSYEKL. This CDR3 comprises 14 residues.

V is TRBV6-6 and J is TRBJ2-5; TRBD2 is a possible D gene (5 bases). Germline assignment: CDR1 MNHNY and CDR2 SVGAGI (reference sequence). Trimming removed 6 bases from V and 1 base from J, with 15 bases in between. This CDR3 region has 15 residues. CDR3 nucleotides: TGTGCCAGCAGCCTCCAGCGGAACGCCCAAGAGACCCAGTACTTC. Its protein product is CASSLQRNAQETQYF.

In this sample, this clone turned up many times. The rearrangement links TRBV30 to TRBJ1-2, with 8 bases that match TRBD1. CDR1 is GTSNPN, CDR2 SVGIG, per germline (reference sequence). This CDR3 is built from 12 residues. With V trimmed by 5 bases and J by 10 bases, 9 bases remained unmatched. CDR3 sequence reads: CAWVRDRRIYTF. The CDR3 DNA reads TGTGCCTGGGTCCGGGACAGGAGGATCTACACCTTC.

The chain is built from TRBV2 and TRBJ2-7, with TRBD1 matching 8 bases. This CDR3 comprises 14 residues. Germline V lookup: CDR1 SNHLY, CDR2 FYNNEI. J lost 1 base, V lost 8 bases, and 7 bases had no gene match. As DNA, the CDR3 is TGTGCCAGCGGAGACGGGACAGGTTCCTACGAGCAGTACTTC. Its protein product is CASGDGTGSYEQYF.

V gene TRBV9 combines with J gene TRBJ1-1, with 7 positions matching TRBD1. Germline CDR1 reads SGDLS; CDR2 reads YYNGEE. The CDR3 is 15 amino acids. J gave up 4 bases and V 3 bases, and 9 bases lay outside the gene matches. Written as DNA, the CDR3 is TGTGCCAGCAGCGGGGAAAGGGGGCCGGGCACTGAAGCTTTCTTT. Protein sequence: CASSGERGPGTEAFF.

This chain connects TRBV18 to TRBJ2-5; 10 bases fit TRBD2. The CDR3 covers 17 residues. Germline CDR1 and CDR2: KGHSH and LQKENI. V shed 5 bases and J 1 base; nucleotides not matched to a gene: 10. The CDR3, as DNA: TGTGCCAGCTCATCGCAGGGACTAGCGACAACCCAAGAGACCCAGTACTTC. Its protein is CASSSQGLATTQETQYF.

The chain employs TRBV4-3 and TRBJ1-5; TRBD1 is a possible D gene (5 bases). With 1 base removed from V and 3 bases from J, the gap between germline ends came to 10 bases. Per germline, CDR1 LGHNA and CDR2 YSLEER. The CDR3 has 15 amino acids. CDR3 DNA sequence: TGCGCCAGCAGCCAAGGAGGAGGGGACAATCAGCCCCAGCATTTT. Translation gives CASSQGGGDNQPQHF.

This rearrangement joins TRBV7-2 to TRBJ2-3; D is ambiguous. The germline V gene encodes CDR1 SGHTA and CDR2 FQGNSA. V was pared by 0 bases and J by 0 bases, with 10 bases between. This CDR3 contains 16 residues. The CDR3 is CASSLAWLASTDTQYF. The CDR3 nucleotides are TGTGCCAGCAGCTTAGCGTGGCTTGCTAGCACAGATACGCAGTATTTT. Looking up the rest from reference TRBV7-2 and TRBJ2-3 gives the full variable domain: GAGVSQSPSNKVTEKGKDVELRCDPISGHTALYWYRQSLGQGLEFLIYFQGNSAPDKSGLPSDRFSAERTGGSVSTLTIQRTQQEDSAVYLCASSLAWLASTDTQYFGPGTRLTVL.

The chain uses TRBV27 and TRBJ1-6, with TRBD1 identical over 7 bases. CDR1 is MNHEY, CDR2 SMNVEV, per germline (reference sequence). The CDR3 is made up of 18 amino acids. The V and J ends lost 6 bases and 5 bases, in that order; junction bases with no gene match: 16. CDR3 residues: CASRGYNRGATDNSPLHF. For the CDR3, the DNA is TGTGCCAGCAGAGGGTACAACAGGGGAGCGACCGATAATTCACCCCTCCACTTT.

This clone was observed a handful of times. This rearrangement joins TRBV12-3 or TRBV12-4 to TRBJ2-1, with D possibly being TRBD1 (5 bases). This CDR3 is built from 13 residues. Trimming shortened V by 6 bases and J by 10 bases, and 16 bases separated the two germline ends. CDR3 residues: CASRRGVNGEQFF. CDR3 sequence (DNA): TGTGCCAGCAGAAGGGGTGTTAATGGGGAGCAGTTCTTC.